The entry below gives a single T cell receptor (beta chain) sequence along with its context. Its target is unknown. The data derive from a study of blood T cells in healthy people across ages. Primed by a sample-barcoded 5' primer and a J-beta primer mix, a second PCR proceeded for roughly 6 to 12 cycles. TCRdb reprocessed the 5' RACE reads with MiXCR, giving one entry per CDR3 protein. This table has fewer than 800,000 distinct CDR3 sequences, 32% appearing once. Germline CDR1 MDHEN, CDR2 SYDVKM. The CDR3 is made up of 17 amino acids. V shed 5 bases and J 1 base; nucleotides not matched to a gene: 10. Study-wide results and caveats: Nothing was known about donor CMV status, and this possibly confounded expanded clonotype changes.

Caucasian, healthy and from Russia, the donors were aged between about 6 and 90. Investigators took around 11 milliliters of peripheral blood from every donor. Isolated PBMCs totaled at least 6 million in each sample. The source is a woman older than 75 in good health. Specimen: blood. V gene TRBV28 combines with J gene TRBJ2-1, with 8 bases lining up with TRBD2. The CDR3 DNA reads TGTGCCAGCAGTCCCAACTTGGCGGGGGGTTCCTACAATGAGCAGTTCTTC. It yields the protein CASSPNLAGGSYNEQFF. Looking up the rest from reference TRBV28 and TRBJ2-1 gives the full variable domain: DVKVTQSSRYLVKRTGEKVFLECVQDMDHENMFWYRQDPGLGLRLIYFSYDVKMKEKGDIPEGYSVSREKKERFSLILESASTNQTSMYLCASSPNLAGGSYNEQFFGPGTRLTVL.